Included here is one T cell receptor (beta chain) sequence, with context. What it binds is not known. Clones were read by immunoSEQ multiplex PCR, and TCRdb kept only the in-frame ones, dropping some. This table has tens of thousands of clones, around 90% appearing once. The CDR3 length is 15 residues. The V gene lost 0 bases and the J gene lost 0 bases, with 8 bases spanning the gap. In germline, CDR1 is SGHRS, CDR2 YFSETQ. This entry belongs to a study of Tregs in tolerant kidney transplant recipients. Study findings and constraints: Expanding Tregs on activated donor B cells appeared to best identify donor-specific TCRbeta clones.

This chain connects TRBV5-1 to TRBJ2-3; D possibly corresponds to TRBD2 (6 bases). The TCR originated in a human donor who received a combined kidney and bone marrow transplant. Sequencing was performed on CD4+ T cells from blood, taken before the transplant. CDR3 DNA: TGCGCCAGCAGCTTGGAGAGCGGGAGCACAGATACGCAGTATTTT. This gives the protein CASSLESGSTDTQYF.